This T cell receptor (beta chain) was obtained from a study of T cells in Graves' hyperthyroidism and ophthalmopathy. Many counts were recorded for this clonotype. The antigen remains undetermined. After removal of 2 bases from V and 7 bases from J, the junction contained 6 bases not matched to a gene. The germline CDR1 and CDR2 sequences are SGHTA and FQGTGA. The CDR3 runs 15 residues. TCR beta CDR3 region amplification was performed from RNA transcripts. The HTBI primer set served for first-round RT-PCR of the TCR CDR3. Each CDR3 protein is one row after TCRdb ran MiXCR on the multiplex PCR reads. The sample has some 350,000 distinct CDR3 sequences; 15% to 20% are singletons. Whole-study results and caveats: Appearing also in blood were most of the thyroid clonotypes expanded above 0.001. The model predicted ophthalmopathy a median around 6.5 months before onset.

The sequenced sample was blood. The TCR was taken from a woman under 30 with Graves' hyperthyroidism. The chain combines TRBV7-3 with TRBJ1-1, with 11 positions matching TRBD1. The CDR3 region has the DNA TGTGCCAGCAGCTTATATGGGGGACAGGGGGTTGAAGCTTTCTTT. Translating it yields CASSLYGGQGVEAFF.